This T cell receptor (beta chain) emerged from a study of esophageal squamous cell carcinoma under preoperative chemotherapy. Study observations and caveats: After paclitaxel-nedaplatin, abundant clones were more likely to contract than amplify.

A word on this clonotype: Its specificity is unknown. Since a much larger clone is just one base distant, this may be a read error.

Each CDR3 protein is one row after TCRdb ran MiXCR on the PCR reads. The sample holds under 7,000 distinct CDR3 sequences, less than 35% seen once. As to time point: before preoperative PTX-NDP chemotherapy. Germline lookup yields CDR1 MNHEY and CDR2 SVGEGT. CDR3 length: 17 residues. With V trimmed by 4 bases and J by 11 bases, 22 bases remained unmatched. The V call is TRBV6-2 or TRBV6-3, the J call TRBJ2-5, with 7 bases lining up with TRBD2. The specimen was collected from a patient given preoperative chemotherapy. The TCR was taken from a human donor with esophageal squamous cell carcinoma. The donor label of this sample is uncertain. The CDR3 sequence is CASSSWGRAFISNEQYF. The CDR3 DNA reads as TGTGCCAGCAGTTCTTGGGGGAGGGCTTTTATTTCTAATGAGCAGTACTTC.